These 17 T cell receptor beta chains came from one sample sequenced in a study of early T cells in non-severe SARS-CoV-2 infection. MiXCR was run by TCRdb on the 5' RACE reads, yielding one entry per CDR3 protein. This table holds 100,000 to 130,000 distinct CDR3 sequences, approximately 12% found once. Sequencing used whole blood. The receptors were gathered from an adult who was a healthcare worker with PCR-confirmed SARS-CoV-2 infection or an uninfected control (not recorded which).

This clonotype has just a few counts. The DNA for the CDR3 is TGTGCCAGCAAATCCGGGACTTCGGGGGAGCAGTACTTC. It is translated as CASKSGTSGEQYF. The V gene is TRBV3-1, the J gene TRBJ2-7, with D perhaps matching TRBD2 (6 bases). Per the germline V gene, CDR1 is LGHDT and CDR2 is YNNKEL (reference sequence). The CDR3 has 13 amino acids. V was shortened by 7 bases and J by 7 bases, with 17 bases between the two germline ends.

This chain links TRBV19 with TRBJ2-1, with D perhaps matching TRBD1 (6 bases). The V end was cut by 7 bases, the J end by 3 bases, with 19 bases between. The CDR3 length is 16 residues. Germline V gene lookup returns CDR1 LNHDA and CDR2 SQIVND (reference sequence). The CDR3 DNA reads as TGTGCCAGTACCCTCGGGGTGGGGGCCCGCTACAATGAGCAGTTCTTC. It codes for CASTLGVGARYNEQFF.

This clonotype was seen at least ten times. V and J are TRBV30 and TRBJ1-6; D not resolved. This CDR3 has 12 residues. The V end lost 2 bases, the J end lost 9 bases, and 8 bases lay between the germline ends. Per germline, CDR1 GTSNPN and CDR2 SVGIG (reference sequence). The DNA for the CDR3 is TGTGCCTGGAGTTATCGGCCTTCACCCCTCCACTTT. This sequence encodes CAWSYRPSPLHF.

This clonotype has a count of ten or more. V gene TRBV28 combines with J gene TRBJ1-6; D remains ambiguous. Trimming removed 9 bases from V and 6 bases from J, with 12 bases in between. The germline V gene has CDR1 MDHEN and CDR2 SYDVKM. The CDR3 covers 13 residues. The CDR3 reads CASSGVPNSPLHF. Written as DNA, the CDR3 is TGTGCCAGTTCGGGAGTCCCTAATTCACCCCTCCACTTT. Together with reference TRBV28 and TRBJ1-6, the CDR3 gives the full variable domain: DVKVTQSSRYLVKRTGEKVFLECVQDMDHENMFWYRQDPGLGLRLIYFSYDVKMKEKGDIPEGYSVSREKKERFSLILESASTNQTSMYLCASSGVPNSPLHFGNGTRLTVT.

This clonotype was seen a handful of times. The chain uses TRBV28 and TRBJ2-7; D might be TRBD2 (7 bases). The CDR3 totals 14 residues. V dropped 7 bases and J dropped 2 bases, with 15 bases sitting between them. Germline CDR1 MDHEN, CDR2 SYDVKM. The CDR3 sequence is CASNEGGATYEQYF. The CDR3 DNA reads as TGTGCCAGCAATGAGGGGGGGGCGACCTACGAGCAGTACTTC.

The CDR3 spells CASARERETQYF. The DNA for the CDR3 is TGTGCCAGCGCACGCGAGAGGGAGACCCAGTACTTC. The chain couples TRBV25-1 to TRBJ2-5; no definite D call. The CDR3 has 12 residues. The germline V and J ends were trimmed by 8 bases and 5 bases, with 12 bases remaining between them. Germline assignment: CDR1 MGHDK and CDR2 SYGVNS.

This clonotype was recorded at least ten times. The chain has TRBV29-1 and TRBJ1-3; 7 bases line up with TRBD1. Germline V gene sequence: CDR1 SQVTM, CDR2 ANQGSEA. The CDR3 sequence is 12 residues long. V lost 7 bases to trimming and J lost 7 bases; unmatched junction nucleotides: 7. DNA for the CDR3: TGCAGCGCCTGGGACAGCGTTAACACCATATATTTT. This sequence encodes CSAWDSVNTIYF.

The V gene is TRBV11-3, the J gene TRBJ1-3; D gene ambiguous. Germline V lookup: CDR1 SGHNT, CDR2 YENEEA. Trimming cost V 5 bases and J 4 bases, with 9 bases left between them. CDR3 length: 13 residues. For the CDR3, the DNA is TGTGCCAGCAGCAATGTCCCAGGAAACACCATATATTTT. This encodes CASSNVPGNTIYF.

The table lists this clonotype with a few counts. This chain joins TRBV6-5 and TRBJ2-5; a possible D gene is TRBD2 (5 bases). Germline-derived CDR1 and CDR2 are MNHEY and SVGAGI. This CDR3 is 12 amino acids long. The CDR3 sequence is CKARRYQETQYF. The DNA for the CDR3 is TGTAAAGCTCGGAGGTACCAAGAGACCCAGTACTTC.

The sample holds a few counts of this clonotype. The chain couples TRBV7-3 to TRBJ2-5; 8 nucleotides align to TRBD2. V was pared by 5 bases and J by 5 bases, with 10 bases of the junction left unmatched. In germline, CDR1 is SGHTA, CDR2 FQGTGA. The CDR3 consists of 15 residues. CDR3 nucleotides: TGTGCCAGCAGCCCTGGGACTAGTGGTTTGGAGACCCAGTACTTC. Translated, it gives CASSPGTSGLETQYF. The full variable domain, rest sourced from reference TRBV7-3 and TRBJ2-5, is GAGVSQTPSNKVTEKGKYVELRCDPISGHTALYWYRQSLGQGPEFLIYFQGTGAADDSGLPNDRFFAVRPEGSVSTLKIQRTERGDSAVYLCASSPGTSGLETQYFGPGTRLLVL.

This clonotype was picked up many times. The chain joins TRBV6-2 or TRBV6-3 to TRBJ2-3; the D gene is possibly TRBD2 (6 bases). This CDR3 contains 15 residues. Trimming took off 7 bases at V and 8 bases at J, with 22 bases between the two ends. Germline V lookup: CDR1 MNHEY, CDR2 SVGEGT. This CDR3 is CASTGGAGLTLTQYF. In nucleotides, the CDR3 is TGTGCCAGCACCGGAGGGGCCGGCCTCACCCTTACGCAGTATTTT.

The CDR3 DNA is TGTGCCAGCAGCTTGGGGGACAGGGGAGGACAGCCCCAGCATTTT. Its protein is CASSLGDRGGQPQHF. This chain connects TRBV7-9 to TRBJ1-5; TRBD1 matches 10 bases. The CDR3 covers 15 residues. The germline V gene encodes CDR1 SEHNR and CDR2 FQNEAQ (reference sequence). The junction had 6 bases not matched to a gene; V was cut back by 3 bases and J by 7 bases. The full variable domain, its missing parts supplied by reference TRBV7-9 and TRBJ1-5, is DTGVSQNPRHKITKRGQNVTFRCDPISEHNRLYWYRQTLGQGPEFLTYFQNEAQLEKSRLLSDRFSAERPKGSFSTLEIQRTEQGDSAMYLCASSLGDRGGQPQHFGDGTRLSIL.

This chain connects TRBV10-1 to TRBJ2-4; maybe TRBD2 (6 bases). Trimming stripped 5 bases from V and 5 bases from J, with 13 bases between. CDR3 length equals 14 residues. Germline CDR1 is WNHNN and CDR2 is SYGVQD (reference sequence). CDR3 in DNA: TGCGCCAGCAGTTCCGGAGGGGACGAAAACATTCAGTACTTC. It translates to CASSSGGDENIQYF.

This clonotype was counted ten times or more. The rearrangement links TRBV11-2 to TRBJ2-5; TRBD1 aligns across 11 bases. This CDR3 region has 16 residues. Germline CDR1 SGHAT, CDR2 FQNNGV. With 5 bases clipped from V and 8 bases from J, the junction kept 13 bases outside the gene matches. The CDR3 protein is CASSPIPGTGGSTQYF. CDR3 DNA: TGTGCCAGCAGCCCAATTCCCGGGACAGGGGGTTCAACCCAGTACTTC.

This clonotype was counted between two and nine times. The chain recombines TRBV2 with TRBJ2-1; 12 bases agree with TRBD2. J was trimmed by 10 bases and V by 3 bases; bases with no gene match: 7. Germline values: CDR1 SNHLY, CDR2 FYNNEI. There are 15 residues in the CDR3. CDR3 sequence reads: CASSDKLAGGGEQFF. In nucleotides, the CDR3 is TGTGCCAGCAGTGATAAACTAGCGGGAGGAGGGGAGCAGTTCTTC.

A few counts support this clonotype. The chain carries TRBV10-1 and TRBJ1-6; weak D call: TRBD1 (6 bases). Looked up from germline, CDR1 is WNHNN and CDR2 is SYGVQD (reference sequence). V dropped 2 bases and J dropped 7 bases, with 9 bases sitting between them. The CDR3 is 14 residues long. The CDR3 sequence is CASSEDRWNSPLHF. Written as DNA, the CDR3 is TGCGCCAGCAGTGAGGACAGGTGGAATTCACCCCTCCACTTT.

The chain combines TRBV5-5 with TRBJ2-1; D is perhaps TRBD1 or TRBD2 (5 bases each). Trimming pared 4 bases from V and 3 bases from J, leaving 14 bases between. The CDR3 is 15 amino acids. CDR1 is SGHKS and CDR2 is YYEKEE in the germline V gene (reference sequence). The CDR3: CASSKRVGDYNEQFF. In DNA form, the CDR3 reads TGTGCCAGCAGCAAGAGGGTAGGGGACTACAATGAGCAGTTCTTC.